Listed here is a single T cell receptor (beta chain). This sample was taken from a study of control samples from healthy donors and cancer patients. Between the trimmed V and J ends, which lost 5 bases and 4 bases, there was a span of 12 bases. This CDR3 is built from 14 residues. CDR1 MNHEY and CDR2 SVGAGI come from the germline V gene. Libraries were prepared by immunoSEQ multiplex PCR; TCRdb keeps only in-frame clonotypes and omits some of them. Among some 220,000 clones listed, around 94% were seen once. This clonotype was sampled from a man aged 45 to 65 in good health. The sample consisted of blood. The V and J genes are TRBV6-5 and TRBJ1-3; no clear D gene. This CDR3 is CASSPSGTGNTIYF. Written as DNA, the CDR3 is TGTGCCAGCAGTCCCTCGGGTACGGGAAACACCATATATTTT.